The next 5 T cell receptor beta chains were all read from a single sample in a study of memory CD4+ T cells and cytomegalovirus serostatus (dated 2019 in TCRdb). Single viable CD3+CD4+CD8-CD45RO+ cells were sorted as memory CD4+ T cells on a FACSAria II. The method behind the library was the immunoSEQ multiplex PCR assay. TCRdb retrieved this table from immuneACCESS and kept in-frame rearrangements only. Not all clones are present; in checked studies, unresolved V genes account for under half, and no reason is known for the remainder. This sample has just under 65,000 clones in its table, and roughly three quarters of those were observed once. The ten top clones hold nearly 0.9% of the sample. Sequencing was performed on memory CD4+ T cells from blood. These receptor sequences come from an adult in good health and CMV-seronegative.

This clone has only one observation. This chain connects TRBV6-5 to TRBJ1-2; D remains ambiguous. Trimming removed 7 bases at V and 4 bases at J, with 13 bases between. The V gene's germline CDR1 is MNHEY and CDR2 SVGAGI. The CDR3 has 13 residues. The CDR3, as DNA: TGTGCCAGCACCACTCAGAACTCCTATGGCTACACCTTC. This sequence encodes CASTTQNSYGYTF.

The rearrangement joins TRBV27 to TRBJ2-7; tentatively, D is TRBD2 (5 bases). The V end lost 2 bases, the J end lost 0 bases, and 14 bases lay between the germline ends. In germline, CDR1 is MNHEY, CDR2 SMNVEV (reference sequence). This CDR3 region has 16 residues. The CDR3 region has the DNA TGTGCCAGCAGTTTAGAGTCGGGGTTCAGCTCCTACGAGCAGTACTTC. This gives the protein CASSLESGFSSYEQYF.

The chain links TRBV2 to TRBJ2-2; a possible D gene is TRBD2 (5 bases). Germline assignment: CDR1 SNHLY and CDR2 FYNNEI. The length of the CDR3 is 16 residues. V gave up 4 bases and J gave up 1 base, with 13 bases separating them. The CDR3 region has the DNA TGTGCCAGCAGTGCCCGACTACTAGGGAACACCGGGGAGCTGTTTTTT. It codes for CASSARLLGNTGELFF.

This clone was found a few times. The DNA for the CDR3 is TGTGCCAGCAGTGAAGTTGTTTGGGTTTACACCTTC. This codes for CASSEVVWVYTF. The gene calls are TRBV2 and TRBJ1-2; no reliable D call. The germline V gene encodes CDR1 SNHLY and CDR2 FYNNEI. Trimming left V 1 base short and J 11 bases short, with 11 bases between. The CDR3 runs 12 residues.

This clone was detected only once. V and J are TRBV30 and TRBJ2-1, with 9 bases identical to TRBD2. This CDR3 is built from 15 residues. Germline-derived CDR1 and CDR2 are GTSNPN and SVGIG (reference sequence). With V trimmed by 2 bases and J by 8 bases, 10 bases remained unmatched. This CDR3 reads CAWSLGSGRMHEQFF. In DNA form, the CDR3 reads TGTGCCTGGAGTTTGGGTAGCGGGAGAATGCATGAGCAGTTCTTC.